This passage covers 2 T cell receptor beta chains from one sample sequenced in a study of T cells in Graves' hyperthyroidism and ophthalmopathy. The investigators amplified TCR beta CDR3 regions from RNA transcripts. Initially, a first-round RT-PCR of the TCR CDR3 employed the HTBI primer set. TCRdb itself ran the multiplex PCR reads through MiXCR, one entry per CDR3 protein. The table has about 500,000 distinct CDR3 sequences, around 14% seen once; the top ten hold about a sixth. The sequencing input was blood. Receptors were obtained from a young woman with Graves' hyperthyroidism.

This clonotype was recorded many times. CDR3 residues: CASSSVRDTSYEQYF. CDR3 coding DNA: TGTGCCAGCAGCAGTGTCCGGGACACGTCCTACGAGCAGTACTTC. The genes are TRBV27 and TRBJ2-7, with a tentative D call TRBD1 (6 bases). V lost 6 bases and J 1 base, leaving 16 bases between the germline ends. CDR1 and CDR2 (germline): MNHEY, SMNVEV (reference sequence). This CDR3 has 15 residues.

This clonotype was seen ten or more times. CDR3 nucleotides: TGTGCCAGCAGCGCTGACACCGCCGGGGGCAATGAGCAGTTCTTC. Encoded protein: CASSADTAGGNEQFF. The rearrangement joins TRBV9 to TRBJ2-1, with TRBD2 as a possible D gene (6 bases). This CDR3 is built from 15 residues. The germline gives CDR1 SGDLS, CDR2 YYNGEE. V lost 3 bases, J lost 6 bases, and 16 bases lay in between.